This TCR beta chain was sequenced in a study of T cell responses to AZD1222 COVID-19 vaccine. Points on this clone: Its antigen is still unknown.

Some clones are missing from TCRdb's copy, which holds only in-frame ones; the method was immunoSEQ multiplex PCR. This sample has about 160,000 clones, with under 95% found just once. Study conclusions and caveats: Reports say nearly half of spike-specific TCRs go after unmutated variant regions. Donor demographics were predominantly white British with a female majority; clonal diversity may be underestimated. Vaccination with two AZD1222 doses was followed by a rise in Spike-specific TCR breadth and depth. Repertoire samples came only from after the peak T cell response.

The source of this sequence is an adult who received the AZD1222 COVID-19 vaccine. Material: peripheral blood, obtained 28 days after the second AZD1222 dose.

In DNA form, the CDR3 reads TGTGCCATCAGTGAGTCGGCAGGGGTGGAGACCCAGTACTTC. Translating gives CAISESAGVETQYF. The V call is TRBV10-3, the J call TRBJ2-5, with D maybe TRBD1 (6 bases). CDR3 size: 14 residues. Trimming took 0 bases from V and 5 from J, leaving 10 bases between them. Germline V lookup: CDR1 ENHRY, CDR2 SYGVKD.